This T cell receptor (beta chain) derives from a study of response to subunit inactivated influenza vaccine. One entry per CDR3 protein, called by TCRdb with MiXCR from the RT-PCR reads. The sample includes 560,000 or so distinct CDR3 sequences, about 7.6% of them seen just once. With 4 bases removed from V and 5 bases from J, the gap between germline ends came to 23 bases. Germline lookup yields CDR1 GTSNPN and CDR2 SVGIG (reference sequence). The CDR3 sequence is 16 residues long. For this clonotype: Its antigen remains unidentified.

Study outcomes and limitations: Every seasonal influenza vaccination brings in few new T cells, the authors suggested.

This TCR derives from a man aged 45 to 70 who received an inactivated influenza vaccine. The sequences come from PBMCs from blood, collected around 25 months after vaccination. This chain connects TRBV30 to TRBJ2-5; D possibly uses TRBD1 or TRBD2 (6 bases each). CDR3 residues: CAWNAGLGRGSETQYF. The CDR3 bases are TGTGCCTGGAATGCGGGGCTGGGCAGGGGTTCGGAGACCCAGTACTTC.